This passage covers 24 T cell receptor beta chains from one sample sequenced in a study of OX40 agonist ivuxolimab in advanced cancers. The table came from immunoSEQ multiplex PCR; TCRdb's copy has only in-frame clones and leaves some out. The repertoire holds about 24,000 clones, over 75% seen once, with 8.5% to 10% in the top ten. The sample consisted of CD4+ or CD8+ T cells sorted from blood, taken in a trial of the OX40 agonist ivuxolimab. The receptors here all came from an adult with an advanced solid tumor such as melanoma, head and neck, liver or kidney cancer.

The CDR3 DNA is TGTGCCTGGACCTCTACGATGGGGCAGCCCCAGCATTTT. Its protein is CAWTSTMGQPQHF. The rearrangement links TRBV30 to TRBJ1-5, with no clear D. The CDR3 loop spans 13 amino acids. Trimming stripped 4 bases from V and 7 bases from J, with 14 bases between. CDR1 GTSNPN and CDR2 SVGIG come from the germline V gene (reference sequence).

The J gene is TRBJ2-2, the V gene TRBV18; D might be TRBD1 (6 bases). Germline values: CDR1 KGHSH, CDR2 LQKENI. The CDR3 has 17 residues. The V and J ends lost 1 base and 5 bases respectively, with 17 bases between them. CDR3 region: CASSPQVVAGETGELFF. CDR3 DNA sequence: TGTGCCAGCTCACCACAGGTCGTGGCAGGGGAAACCGGGGAGCTGTTTTTT.

The chain links TRBV6-5 to TRBJ2-5, with D possibly being TRBD2 (5 bases). The germline CDR1 and CDR2 sequences are MNHEY and SVGAGI. Trimming took 2 bases from V and 2 from J, leaving 12 bases between them. The CDR3 runs 15 residues. CDR3: CASSYGLAGQETQYF. The CDR3 DNA reads TGTGCCAGCAGTTACGGGCTAGCCGGGCAAGAGACCCAGTACTTC.

This chain joins TRBV7-2 and TRBJ2-3; D remains ambiguous. V was trimmed by 7 bases and J by 2 bases, leaving 10 bases between them. Looked up from germline, CDR1 is SGHTA and CDR2 is FQGNSA. This CDR3 spans 13 amino acids. The CDR3 DNA is TGTGCCAGCATGGATGGGAACACAGATACGCAGTATTTT. Translating gives CASMDGNTDTQYF.

The chain joins TRBV4-2 to TRBJ1-2, with TRBD1 matching 11 bases. This CDR3 contains 17 residues. The trim removed 2 bases at V and 4 bases at J, leaving 9 bases unmatched. Germline values: CDR1 LGHNA, CDR2 YNFKEQ. The CDR3 region is CASSQTGGTGGIYGYTF. CDR3 nucleotide sequence: TGTGCCAGCAGCCAAACAGGGGGGACAGGGGGGATCTATGGCTACACCTTC.

This chain joins TRBV6-1 and TRBJ1-5, with D maybe TRBD1 (5 bases). The V end lost 3 bases, the J end lost 2 bases, and 17 bases lay between the germline ends. CDR3 length equals 17 residues. The germline V gene has CDR1 MNHNS and CDR2 SASEGT. CDR3 amino acids: CASSERGAGVGNQPQHF. The CDR3 DNA reads TGTGCCAGCAGTGAGAGGGGCGCCGGGGTGGGCAATCAGCCCCAGCATTTT.

The V call is TRBV5-1, the J call TRBJ2-7; TRBD1 might be the D (6 bases). This CDR3 spans 16 amino acids. Trimming removed 4 bases at V and 13 bases at J, with 30 bases between. The germline V gene encodes CDR1 SGHRS and CDR2 YFSETQ. CDR3 bases: TGCGCCAGCAGCCCGCGTATGACAGGTGGATTTACGAGTTATTACTTC. Its translation: CASSPRMTGGFTSYYF.

This chain uses TRBV5-4 with TRBJ2-7; TRBD2 agrees at 11 bases. Germline-derived CDR1 and CDR2 are SGHNT and YYREEE (reference sequence). The V gene end was trimmed by 1 base and the J gene end by 0 bases; junction bases not matched to a gene: 6. CDR3 length: 17 amino acids. The CDR3 nucleotides are TGTGCCAGCAGCTTGATGGGACTAGCGGAGAGCTCCTACGAGCAGTACTTC. Translated, it gives CASSLMGLAESSYEQYF.

V gene TRBV7-6 combines with J gene TRBJ1-1; maybe TRBD1 (6 bases). The CDR3 covers 15 residues. Trimming removed 5 bases at V and 5 bases at J, with 18 bases between. CDR1 is SGHVS, CDR2 FNYEAQ, per germline. CDR3 DNA: TGTGCCAGCAGCCGAGGGGGGGGCGTCGGGACTGAAGCTTTCTTT. Protein product: CASSRGGGVGTEAFF.

The J gene is TRBJ2-1, the V gene TRBV7-2, with D perhaps matching TRBD2 (5 bases). V shed 2 bases and J shed 4 bases, with 9 bases lying between them. Germline V CDR1 and CDR2: SGHTA, FQGNSA. The CDR3 has 14 amino acids. The CDR3 protein is CASSLSPGYNEQFF. DNA of the CDR3: TGTGCCAGCAGCTTATCTCCGGGATACAATGAGCAGTTCTTC.

The CDR3 protein is CASSPLAGGPSTQYF. The CDR3 region has the DNA TGTGCCAGCAGCCCACTAGCGGGAGGGCCAAGTACGCAGTATTTT. The chain joins TRBV7-8 to TRBJ2-3, with 13 positions matching TRBD2. This CDR3 comprises 15 residues. Germline V gene sequence: CDR1 SGHVS, CDR2 FQNEAQ. The trim removed 5 bases at V and 8 bases at J, leaving 7 bases unmatched.

The V gene is TRBV7-9, the J gene TRBJ2-6; the match to TRBD1 covers 7 bases. The V gene end was trimmed by 7 bases and the J gene end by 4 bases; junction bases not matched to a gene: 4. CDR3 length equals 14 residues. CDR1 and CDR2 (germline): SEHNR, FQNEAQ (reference sequence). CDR3 sequence reads: CASKTGTGANVLTF. The CDR3 nucleotides read TGTGCCAGCAAGACAGGGACCGGGGCCAACGTCCTGACTTTC.

The rearrangement uses TRBV7-2 and TRBJ2-1; D is undetermined. Per the germline V gene, CDR1 is SGHTA and CDR2 is FQGNSA. Trimming took 1 base from V and 10 from J, leaving 14 bases between them. The CDR3 is 14 amino acids. The CDR3 protein is CASSLVPRMDEQFF. Written as DNA, the CDR3 is TGTGCCAGCAGCTTAGTCCCAAGGATGGACGAGCAGTTCTTC.

DNA of the CDR3: TGTGCCAGCAGCTTACGACTAGCGGGAGCTAGCGGGGAGCTGTTTTTT. It is translated as CASSLRLAGASGELFF. The chain carries TRBV7-6 and TRBJ2-2; 12 bases are a match to TRBD2. The CDR3 has 16 amino acids. Trimming removed 2 bases from V and 7 bases from J; junction bases left unmatched: 5. The germline V gene has CDR1 SGHVS and CDR2 FNYEAQ.

Regarding this clone: The conserved phenylalanine or tryptophan is not found at the CDR3 terminus, so this likely reflects a read error. The V call is TRBV7-9, the J call TRBJ1-1, with D perhaps TRBD1 (5 bases). The CDR3 contains 13 residues. Per germline, CDR1 SEHNR and CDR2 FQNEAQ (reference sequence). The V and J ends lost 3 bases and 11 bases respectively, with 16 bases between them. In nucleotides, the CDR3 is TGTGCCAGCAGCTTGAGGGGCGCGGGATGGGCTTTCCTT. Translation gives CASSLRGAGWAFL.

The chain uses TRBV18 and TRBJ2-1; D unresolved. Germline CDR1 reads KGHSH; CDR2 reads LQKENI. Trimming shortened V by 8 bases and J by 5 bases, and 19 bases separated the two germline ends. The CDR3 spans 15 residues. In nucleotides, the CDR3 is TGTGCCAGCGCGGCCTTGGGCCGGTCTGACAATGAGCAGTTCTTC. Translated, it gives CASAALGRSDNEQFF.

The CDR3 region has the DNA TGTGCCAGCAGTGACTCAGGGGGTGGCACAGATACGCAGTATTTT. Its translation is CASSDSGGGTDTQYF. This rearrangement joins TRBV6-4 to TRBJ2-3; a possible D gene is TRBD1 (6 bases). The CDR3 is 15 amino acids. The germline V gene encodes CDR1 MRHNA and CDR2 SNTAGT. Deletions cut 0 bases from V and 1 base from J, with 8 bases between.

The genes are TRBV7-2 and TRBJ2-7; D perhaps matches TRBD2 (6 bases). The V gene lost 5 bases and the J gene lost 0 bases, with 17 bases spanning the gap. Germline V gene sequence: CDR1 SGHTA, CDR2 FQGNSA. There are 16 residues in the CDR3. CDR3 sequence reads: CASSRVRDFSSYEQYF. In DNA, the CDR3 is TGTGCCAGCAGCAGAGTTCGGGACTTTAGCTCCTACGAGCAGTACTTC.

This chain connects TRBV5-1 to TRBJ2-7; 8 nucleotides agree with TRBD1. The germline V gene encodes CDR1 SGHRS and CDR2 YFSETQ. There are 15 residues in the CDR3. Unmatched junction bases numbered 3, after V lost 0 bases and J lost 1 base. CDR3 region: CASSLARDRSYEQYF. CDR3 nucleotide sequence: TGCGCCAGCAGCTTGGCCCGGGACAGGTCCTACGAGCAGTACTTC.

This rearrangement joins TRBV13 to TRBJ2-7; 7 bases align to TRBD2. The V and J ends lost 5 bases and 7 bases, in that order; junction bases with no gene match: 14. This CDR3 spans 15 amino acids. The V gene's germline CDR1 is PRHDT and CDR2 FYEKMQ (reference sequence). The CDR3 DNA follows: TGTGCCAGCAGCCGAGGCGGGAGTGGTTTGGGTGAGCAGTACTTC. Encoded protein: CASSRGGSGLGEQYF.

The chain has TRBV7-9 and TRBJ1-2; maybe TRBD1 (5 bases). Germline V gives CDR1 SEHNR, CDR2 FQNEAQ (reference sequence). This CDR3 has 14 amino acids. Trimming removed 8 bases at V and 4 bases at J, with 17 bases between. The CDR3 is CASATRDFGYGYTF. The CDR3 DNA follows: TGTGCCAGCGCTACGAGGGACTTTGGCTATGGCTACACCTTC.

This CDR3 is CASSLDGRGWETQYF. The CDR3 nucleotides read TGTGCCAGCAGCTTAGATGGCAGGGGTTGGGAGACCCAGTACTTC. The chain joins TRBV11-2 to TRBJ2-5; D may be TRBD1 (6 bases). This CDR3 is built from 15 residues. Trimming removed 0 bases at V and 5 bases at J, with 13 bases between. The V gene's germline CDR1 is SGHAT and CDR2 FQNNGV.

The V call is TRBV7-9, the J call TRBJ1-1; perhaps TRBD1 as D (6 bases). The CDR3 consists of 17 residues. V was trimmed by 2 bases and J by 1 base, leaving 17 bases between them. Germline V CDR1 and CDR2: SEHNR, FQNEAQ (reference sequence). The DNA for the CDR3 is TGTGCCAGCAGCTTACCATACAGGGCGACACAGAACACTGAAGCTTTCTTT. Amino acid sequence: CASSLPYRATQNTEAFF.

V usage is TRBV11-3 and J usage is TRBJ2-1; TRBD1 is a possible D gene (6 bases). Germline CDR1 SGHNT, CDR2 YENEEA. V lost 5 bases and J 0 bases, leaving 17 bases between the germline ends. This CDR3 comprises 17 residues. CDR3 bases: TGTGCCAGCAGCCCCCTGAGTGGGGGCATCTCCTACAATGAGCAGTTCTTC. It is translated as CASSPLSGGISYNEQFF. Full variable domain (rest looked up from reference TRBV11-3 and TRBJ2-1): EAGVVQSPRYKIIEKKQPVAFWCNPISGHNTLYWYLQNLGQGPELLIRYENEEAVDDSQLPKDRFSAERLKGVDSTLKIQPAELGDSAVYLCASSPLSGGISYNEQFFGPGTRLTVL.